These 15 T cell receptor beta chains were sequenced from one sample in a study of patients and donors after allogeneic stem cell transplantation. MiXCR was run by TCRdb on the RT-PCR reads, yielding one entry per CDR3 protein. Of 190,000 or so distinct CDR3 sequences detected, less than 45% appear once; the ten largest clones hold around 35%. Sequencing input: blood, either unsorted or a sorted T cell fraction (not recorded which). These receptors were obtained from a human donor who was either an allogeneic HSCT recipient or a stem cell or donor lymphocyte infusion donor (not recorded which). It is not recorded whose cells these are; they may come from a transplant donor.

V and J are TRBV7-6 and TRBJ2-7, with 9 bases fitting TRBD1. The germline V gene encodes CDR1 SGHVS and CDR2 FNYEAQ. This CDR3 spans 16 amino acids. Losses at the gene ends were 5 bases for V and 4 bases for J; bases not matched to a gene: 12. Here the CDR3 DNA reads TGTGCCAGCAGCCTTAACCCGGGACAGGGCGATTACGAGCAGTACTTC. Its protein is CASSLNPGQGDYEQYF.

This clonotype appeared a few times. The chain couples TRBV9 to TRBJ1-2, with 7 bases fitting TRBD1. CDR3 length: 13 residues. Germline lookup yields CDR1 SGDLS and CDR2 YYNGEE. V lost 4 bases, J lost 8 bases, and 8 bases stayed unmatched. The CDR3 sequence is CASSPQGNSGYTF. In DNA form, the CDR3 reads TGTGCCAGCAGCCCACAGGGGAATTCCGGCTACACCTTC.

This clonotype was found many times. This sequence joins TRBV12-3 or TRBV12-4 and TRBJ2-1; D gene ambiguous. V lost 5 bases and J lost 8, with 4 bases in between. This CDR3 comprises 10 residues. The CDR3 bases are TGTGCCAGCAGTGGGGATGAGCAGTTCTTC. Translating gives CASSGDEQFF.

V usage is TRBV4-3 and J usage is TRBJ2-1, with D tentatively TRBD2 (5 bases). Germline CDR1 and CDR2: LGHNA and YSLEER. This CDR3 has 14 amino acids. With 0 bases removed from V and 9 bases from J, the gap between germline ends came to 12 bases. The CDR3 DNA sequence: TGCGCCAGCAGCCAAGAAGGGAGAATAGGTGAGCAGTTCTTC. This sequence encodes CASSQEGRIGEQFF.

This clonotype was observed a handful of times. The rearrangement joins TRBV4-1 to TRBJ1-2; the D is unclear. V lost 0 bases to trimming and J lost 4 bases, with 9 bases between them. This CDR3 has 14 amino acids. Germline loops: CDR1 MGHRA, CDR2 YSYEKL. CDR3 sequence reads: CASSQDLTFYGYTF. For the CDR3, the DNA is TGCGCCAGCAGCCAAGATCTCACTTTCTATGGCTACACCTTC.

The chain uses TRBV5-6 and TRBJ1-1; D not resolved. CDR3 length: 14 amino acids. The germline V and J ends were trimmed by 6 bases and 5 bases, with 17 bases remaining between them. The germline gives CDR1 SGHDT, CDR2 YYEEEE. The CDR3 reads CASTAEDGNTEAFF. The DNA of the CDR3 is TGTGCCAGCACCGCTGAGGACGGCAATACTGAAGCTTTCTTT.

This clonotype was counted only a few times. The V call is TRBV12-3 or TRBV12-4, the J call TRBJ2-3; 14 bases are shared with TRBD2. Trimming cost V 5 bases and J 5 bases; bases outside gene matches: 3. The CDR3 sequence is 15 residues long. The chain's CDR3 is CASSHGTSGRDTQYF. CDR3 nucleotides: TGTGCCAGCAGTCATGGGACTAGCGGGAGAGATACGCAGTATTTT.

The chain carries TRBV7-2 and TRBJ1-1, with TRBD1 as a possible D gene (6 bases). V dropped 0 bases and J dropped 0 bases, with 20 bases sitting between them. CDR1 is SGHTA and CDR2 is FQGNSA in the germline V gene. This CDR3 comprises 19 residues. The CDR3 sequence: CASSLAGAGWFRLNTEAFF. The CDR3 DNA reads as TGTGCCAGCAGCTTAGCGGGGGCAGGGTGGTTTCGGCTGAACACTGAAGCTTTCTTT.

This clonotype appeared a single time. The rearrangement uses TRBV5-1 and TRBJ2-1; 13 bases fit TRBD2. The V gene end was trimmed by 3 bases and the J gene end by 8 bases; junction bases not matched to a gene: 5. The CDR3 has 15 residues. Germline V gene sequence: CDR1 SGHRS, CDR2 YFSETQ. The chain's CDR3 is CASSWTSGSGYEQFF. The CDR3, as DNA: TGCGCCAGCAGCTGGACTAGCGGGAGTGGGTATGAGCAGTTCTTC.

This clonotype was seen only a few times. The chain links TRBV27 to TRBJ1-1, with D unclear. The length of the CDR3 is 13 residues. Germline CDR1 MNHEY, CDR2 SMNVEV (reference sequence). Trimming took 5 bases from V and 0 from J, leaving 7 bases between them. The CDR3 sequence is CASSRYLNTEAFF. In DNA, the CDR3 is TGTGCCAGCAGTCGTTACTTGAACACTGAAGCTTTCTTT.

J is TRBJ2-3 and V is TRBV12-3 or TRBV12-4; D possibly corresponds to TRBD2 (5 bases). V lost 7 bases, J lost 2 bases, and 16 bases lay in between. CDR3 size: 15 residues. As DNA, the CDR3 is TGTGCCAGCATCGCCCGGGGTCAAGTCACAGATACGCAGTATTTT. Amino acid sequence: CASIARGQVTDTQYF.

The chain has TRBV27 and TRBJ2-7, with 7 nucleotides matching TRBD2. The CDR3 loop spans 15 amino acids. J gave up 4 bases and V 2 bases, and 8 bases lay outside the gene matches. Germline CDR1 reads MNHEY; CDR2 reads SMNVEV (reference sequence). CDR3 nucleotide sequence: TGTGCCAGCAGTTTAGCGGGAGCCGTTCCTTACGAGCAGTACTTC. It is translated as CASSLAGAVPYEQYF.

J is TRBJ2-1 and V is TRBV7-8; D unresolved. Germline CDR1 SGHVS, CDR2 FQNEAQ. The length of the CDR3 is 12 residues. Trimming removed 3 bases from V and 9 bases from J, with 9 bases in between. CDR3 in amino acids: CASSFWIAEQFF. As DNA, the CDR3 is TGTGCCAGCAGCTTTTGGATAGCTGAGCAGTTCTTC.

The chain has TRBV15 and TRBJ2-2, with TRBD2 matching over 10 bases. The CDR3 is 17 residues long. Trimming at V came to 5 bases and at J to 6 bases, leaving 12 bases not matched to a gene. Germline CDR1 is LNHNV and CDR2 is YYDKDF (reference sequence). The CDR3 sequence is CATSPPPGTSAAGELFF. The CDR3 DNA follows: TGTGCCACCAGCCCGCCCCCTGGGACTAGCGCAGCCGGGGAGCTGTTTTTT. The entire variable domain, with the rest obtained from reference TRBV15 and TRBJ2-2, is as follows: DAMVIQNPRYQVTQFGKPVTLSCSQTLNHNVMYWYQQKSSQAPKLLFHYYDKDFNNEADTPDNFQSRRPNTSFCFLDIRSPGLGDTAMYLCATSPPPGTSAAGELFFGEGSRLTVL.

This chain links TRBV6-5 with TRBJ2-7, with D hard to call. Germline V lookup: CDR1 MNHEY, CDR2 SVGAGI. CDR3 length: 15 residues. The V end lost 2 bases, the J end lost 0 bases, and 11 bases lay between the germline ends. The CDR3 nucleotides are TGTGCCAGCAGTTACCGAGACTCCGGCTCCTACGAGCAGTACTTC. Its translation is CASSYRDSGSYEQYF.